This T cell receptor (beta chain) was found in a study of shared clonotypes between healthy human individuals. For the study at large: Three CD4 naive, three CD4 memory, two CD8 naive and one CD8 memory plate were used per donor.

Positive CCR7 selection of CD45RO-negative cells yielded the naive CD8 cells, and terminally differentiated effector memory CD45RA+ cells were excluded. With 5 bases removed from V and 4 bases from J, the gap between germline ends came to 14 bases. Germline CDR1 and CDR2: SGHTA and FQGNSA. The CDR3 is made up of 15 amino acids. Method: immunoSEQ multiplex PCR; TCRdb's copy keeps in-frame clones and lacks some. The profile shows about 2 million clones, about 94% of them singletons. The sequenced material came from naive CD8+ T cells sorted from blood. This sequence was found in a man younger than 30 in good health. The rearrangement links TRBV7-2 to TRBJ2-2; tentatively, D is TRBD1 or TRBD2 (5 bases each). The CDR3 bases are TGTGCCAGCAGCGGGGGTCTTCATCTCACCGGGGAGCTGTTTTTT. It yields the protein CASSGGLHLTGELFF.